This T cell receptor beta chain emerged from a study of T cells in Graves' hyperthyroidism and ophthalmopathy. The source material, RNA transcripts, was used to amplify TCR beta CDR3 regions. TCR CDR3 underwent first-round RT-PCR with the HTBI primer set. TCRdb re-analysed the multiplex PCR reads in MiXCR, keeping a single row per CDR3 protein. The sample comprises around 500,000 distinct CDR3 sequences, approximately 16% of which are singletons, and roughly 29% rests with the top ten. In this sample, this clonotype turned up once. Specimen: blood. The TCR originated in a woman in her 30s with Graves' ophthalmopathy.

CDR3 in amino acids: CSARALAGGPHEQYF. The CDR3 DNA reads as TGCAGTGCTAGAGCCTTAGCGGGAGGGCCCCACGAGCAGTACTTC. The chain uses TRBV20-1 and TRBJ2-7, with 11 bases aligning to TRBD2. V was clipped by 1 base and J by 5 bases; unmatched bases: 7. This CDR3 is built from 15 residues. Germline CDR1 reads DFQATT; CDR2 reads SNEGSKA (reference sequence).